This TCR beta chain came from a study of blood T cell repertoires in COVID-19. Looked up from germline, CDR1 is SQVTM and CDR2 is ANQGSEA. This CDR3 has 17 amino acids. J gave up 4 bases and V 5 bases, and 14 bases lay outside the gene matches. Here immunoSEQ multiplex PCR was the method, and the copy in TCRdb shows in-frame clones only, minus some. The sample has some 120,000 clones; about 86% are singletons. This sequence originates from a woman between 50 and 59 years old with active or convalescent COVID-19. The sample comprised peripheral blood. V usage is TRBV29-1 and J usage is TRBJ2-2; 9 bases line up with TRBD1. The CDR3 loop is CSVRDRDYVLGTGELFF. The CDR3 DNA reads as TGCAGCGTTCGGGACAGGGACTACGTTTTGGGCACCGGGGAGCTGTTTTTT.